This T cell receptor beta chain was sequenced for a study of T cells after somatic rescue of genetic block. CDR1 is SGHDT and CDR2 is YYEEEE in the germline V gene. This CDR3 comprises 16 residues. V was pared by 3 bases and J by 2 bases, with 8 bases of the junction left unmatched. Measured with immunoSEQ multiplex PCR; TCRdb has only the in-frame clones, and not every one. The table shows 65,000 to 70,000 clones, with about nine tenths occurring only once. This rearrangement joins TRBV5-6 to TRBJ2-3; 8 bases match TRBD2. The clonotype originates from a middle-aged man. Specimen: peripheral blood mononuclear cells (PBMCs). The CDR3 nucleotides read TGTGCCAGCAGCTACCGGGGCGGGAGGCCCACAGATACGCAGTATTTT. It is translated as CASSYRGGRPTDTQYF.